The 3 T cell receptor beta chains given below trace back to one sample, sequenced in a study of STAT5B mutations in CD4+ large granular lymphocyte leukemia (dated by TCRdb to the early 2020s). The library was built by means of the immunoSEQ multiplex PCR assay. TCRdb re-hosts the immuneACCESS table, in-frame sequences only. Its copies lack some clones; in the studies checked, an unresolved V gene accounts for under half of them, and the cause for the rest is not known. This sample lists about 35,000 clones; about 70% were detected once. The ten biggest clones cover around 2% of the sample. Sequencing input: CD4+ T cells from blood buffy coats. The receptors originated from a human donor in good health.

V usage is TRBV11-2 and J usage is TRBJ1-2; no clear D gene. V lost 0 bases, J lost 0 bases, and 8 bases lay in between. This CDR3 comprises 15 residues. CDR1 SGHAT and CDR2 FQNNGV come from the germline V gene. The CDR3 loop is CASSLDFAANYGYTF. The DNA of the CDR3 is TGTGCCAGCAGCTTAGATTTTGCAGCTAACTATGGCTACACCTTC.

This clone was found once. The gene calls are TRBV7-8 and TRBJ1-6, with D perhaps matching TRBD1 (5 bases). CDR3 length: 19 residues. Germline V CDR1 and CDR2: SGHVS, FQNEAQ. Deletions cut 5 bases from V and 8 bases from J, with 28 bases between. CDR3 residues: CASSPRSYATGTGHSPLHF. Here the CDR3 DNA reads TGTGCCAGCAGCCCGCGTTCCTATGCGACCGGGACGGGCCATTCACCCCTCCACTTT.

A few counts support this clone. The V and J genes are TRBV14 and TRBJ1-6, with D unclear. The CDR3 is 16 residues long. V was pared by 1 base and J by 7 bases, with 14 bases between. Germline CDR1 is SGHDN and CDR2 is FVKESK. The CDR3 is CASSQVGHRVNSPLHF. The CDR3 nucleotides are TGTGCCAGCAGCCAAGTCGGCCATCGAGTGAATTCACCCCTCCACTTT.